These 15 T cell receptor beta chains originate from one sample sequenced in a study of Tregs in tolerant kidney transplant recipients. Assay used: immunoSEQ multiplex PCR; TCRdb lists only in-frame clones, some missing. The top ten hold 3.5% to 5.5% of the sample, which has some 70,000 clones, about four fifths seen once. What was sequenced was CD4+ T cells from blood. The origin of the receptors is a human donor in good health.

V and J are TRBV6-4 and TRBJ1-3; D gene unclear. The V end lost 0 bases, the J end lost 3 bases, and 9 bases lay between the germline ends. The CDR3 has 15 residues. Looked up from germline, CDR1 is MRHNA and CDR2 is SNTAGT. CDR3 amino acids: CASSDSRVDGNTIYF. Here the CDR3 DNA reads TGTGCCAGCAGTGACTCGCGCGTGGATGGAAACACCATATATTTT.

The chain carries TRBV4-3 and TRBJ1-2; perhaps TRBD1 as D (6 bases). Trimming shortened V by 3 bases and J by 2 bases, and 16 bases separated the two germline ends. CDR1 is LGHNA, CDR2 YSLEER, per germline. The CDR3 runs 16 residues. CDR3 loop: CASSHRIGQTNYGYTF. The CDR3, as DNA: TGCGCCAGCAGCCACCGAATCGGACAGACGAACTATGGCTACACCTTC.

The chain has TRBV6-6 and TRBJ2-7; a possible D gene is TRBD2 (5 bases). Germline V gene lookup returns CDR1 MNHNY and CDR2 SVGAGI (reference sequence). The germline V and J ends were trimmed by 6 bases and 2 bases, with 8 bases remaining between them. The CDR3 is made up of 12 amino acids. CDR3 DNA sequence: TGTGCCAGCAGCCTGAGGGCCTACGAGCAGTACTTC. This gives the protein CASSLRAYEQYF.

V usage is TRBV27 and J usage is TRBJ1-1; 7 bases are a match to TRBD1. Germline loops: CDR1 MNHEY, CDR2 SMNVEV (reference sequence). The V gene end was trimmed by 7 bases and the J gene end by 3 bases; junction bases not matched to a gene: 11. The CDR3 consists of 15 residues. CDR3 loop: CASTLGGTVDTEAFF. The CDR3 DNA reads TGTGCCAGCACCCTCGGAGGGACAGTCGACACTGAAGCTTTCTTT.

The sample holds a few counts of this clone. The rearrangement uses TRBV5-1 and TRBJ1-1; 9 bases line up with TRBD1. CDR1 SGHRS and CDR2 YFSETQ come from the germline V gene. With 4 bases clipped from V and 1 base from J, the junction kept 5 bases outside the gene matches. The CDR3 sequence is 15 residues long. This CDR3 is CASSELTGGNTEAFF. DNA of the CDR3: TGCGCCAGCAGCGAATTGACAGGGGGGAACACTGAAGCTTTCTTT.

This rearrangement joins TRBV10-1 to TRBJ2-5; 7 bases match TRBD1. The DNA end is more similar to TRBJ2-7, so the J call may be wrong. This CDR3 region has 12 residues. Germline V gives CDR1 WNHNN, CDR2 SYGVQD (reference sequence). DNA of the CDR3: TGCCTAGCACAGGGGCAAACCTACGAGCAGTACTTC. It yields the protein CLAQGQTYEQYF.

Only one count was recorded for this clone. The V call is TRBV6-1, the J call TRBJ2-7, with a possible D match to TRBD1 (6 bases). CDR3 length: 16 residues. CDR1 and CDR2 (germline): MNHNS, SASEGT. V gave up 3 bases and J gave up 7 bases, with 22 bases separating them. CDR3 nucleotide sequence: TGTGCCAGCAGTGATTGGAACCGGGACAAGTTACGGGAGCAGTACTTC. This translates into CASSDWNRDKLREQYF.

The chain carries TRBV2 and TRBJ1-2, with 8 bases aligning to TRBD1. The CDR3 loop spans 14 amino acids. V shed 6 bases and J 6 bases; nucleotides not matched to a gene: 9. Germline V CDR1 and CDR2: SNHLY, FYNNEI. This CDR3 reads CASSRTGIRDGYTF. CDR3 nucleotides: TGTGCCAGCAGCCGGACAGGGATTAGGGATGGCTACACCTTC.

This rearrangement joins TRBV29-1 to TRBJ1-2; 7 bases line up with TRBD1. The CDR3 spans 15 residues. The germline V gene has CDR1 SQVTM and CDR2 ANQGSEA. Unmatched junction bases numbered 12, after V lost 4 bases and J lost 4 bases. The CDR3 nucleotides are TGCAGCGTTGCCGACAGGGCGCTTGGATTCTATGGCTACACCTTC. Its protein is CSVADRALGFYGYTF.

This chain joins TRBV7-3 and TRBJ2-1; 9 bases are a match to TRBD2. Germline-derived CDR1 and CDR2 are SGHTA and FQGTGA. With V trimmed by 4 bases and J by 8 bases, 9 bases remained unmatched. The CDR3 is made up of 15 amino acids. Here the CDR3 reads CASSSFSGRRHEQFF. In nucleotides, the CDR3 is TGTGCCAGCAGCTCTTTTAGCGGGAGAAGACATGAGCAGTTCTTC.

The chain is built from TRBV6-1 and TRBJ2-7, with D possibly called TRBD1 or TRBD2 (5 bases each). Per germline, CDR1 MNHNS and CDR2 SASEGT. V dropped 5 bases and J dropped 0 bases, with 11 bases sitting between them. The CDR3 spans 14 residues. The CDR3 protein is CASSSWGSSYEQYF. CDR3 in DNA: TGTGCCAGCAGTTCGTGGGGGAGCTCCTACGAGCAGTACTTC.

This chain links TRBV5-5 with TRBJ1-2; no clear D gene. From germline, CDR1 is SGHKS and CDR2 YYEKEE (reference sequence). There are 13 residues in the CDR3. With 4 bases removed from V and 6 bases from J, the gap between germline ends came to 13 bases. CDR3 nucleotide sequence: TGTGCCAGCAGCCTTCGCCCAGAGAATGGCTACACCTTC. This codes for CASSLRPENGYTF.

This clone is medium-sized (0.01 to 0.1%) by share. The CDR3 bases are TGTGCCAGTAGCCTACAGGGCAACACTGAAGCTTTCTTT. Amino acid sequence: CASSLQGNTEAFF. The chain links TRBV19 to TRBJ1-1, with D possibly matching TRBD1 (6 bases). The V end was cut by 6 bases, the J end by 2 bases, with 10 bases between. CDR3 size: 13 residues. In germline, CDR1 is LNHDA, CDR2 SQIVND (reference sequence).

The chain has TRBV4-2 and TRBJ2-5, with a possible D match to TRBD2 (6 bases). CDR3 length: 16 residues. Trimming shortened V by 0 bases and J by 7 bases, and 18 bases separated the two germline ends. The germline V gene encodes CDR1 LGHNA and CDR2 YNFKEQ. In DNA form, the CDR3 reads TGTGCCAGCAGCCAAGATTTCGGGACTCAAGATGTGACCCAGTACTTC. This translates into CASSQDFGTQDVTQYF.

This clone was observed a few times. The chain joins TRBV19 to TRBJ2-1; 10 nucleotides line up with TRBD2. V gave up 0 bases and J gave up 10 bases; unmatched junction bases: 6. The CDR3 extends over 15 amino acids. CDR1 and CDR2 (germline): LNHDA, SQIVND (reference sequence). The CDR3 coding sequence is TGTGCCAGTAGTATAGAGGCTAGCGGGAGATCCGAGCAGTTCTTC. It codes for CASSIEASGRSEQFF.